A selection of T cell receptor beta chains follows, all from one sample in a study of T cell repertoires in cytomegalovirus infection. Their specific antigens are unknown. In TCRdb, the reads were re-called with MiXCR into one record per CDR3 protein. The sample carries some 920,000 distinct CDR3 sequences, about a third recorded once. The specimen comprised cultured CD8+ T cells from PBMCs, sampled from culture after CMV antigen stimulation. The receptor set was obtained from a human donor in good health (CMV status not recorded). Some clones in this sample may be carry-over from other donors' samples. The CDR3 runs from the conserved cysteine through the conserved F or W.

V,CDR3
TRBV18,CASSLLKPGTGNSPLHF
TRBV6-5,CASGTGDEETQYF
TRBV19,CASTLLGGQYDYGYTF
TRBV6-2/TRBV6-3,CASSHTGTAYLAKNIQYF
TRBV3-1,CASSPLYLTNTGELFF
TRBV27,CASSLSFGDSLSNQPQHF
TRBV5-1,CASSLSWGAGELFF
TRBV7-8,CASSRGTSVTYEQYF
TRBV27,CASSLILAGWSEQFF
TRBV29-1,CSVRDRDGYTF
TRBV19,CASMKADPTIYNSPLHF
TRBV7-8,CASGLDYRASTDTQYF
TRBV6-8,CASRGQGARGETQYF
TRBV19,CASSPSVGLGGNQPQHF
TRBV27,CASSAGGGPLGNEQFF
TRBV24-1,CATCDFGTDTQYF
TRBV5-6,CASTLESGGPTDTQYF
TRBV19,CASIPSGTEAFF
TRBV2,CASSDTSRVFF
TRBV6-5,CASSYGGRITDTQYF
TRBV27,CASSIQGRVTEAFF
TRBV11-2,CASSLTSGGLYSYNEQFF
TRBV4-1,CASSRTRGQQETQYF
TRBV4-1,CASSLSGGTNEKLFF
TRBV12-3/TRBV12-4,CASSLAAGKIQPQHF
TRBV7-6,CASSLGRGSGDEQFF
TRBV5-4,CASSLRTNEQYF
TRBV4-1,CASSKKDGNTEAFF
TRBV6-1,CASSERLEASLDTEAFF
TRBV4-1,CASSQDDRATDYEQYF
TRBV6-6,CASSYGGWDTGELFF
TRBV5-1,CASSSLTELAKNIQYF
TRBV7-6,CASSLVQGRDGYTF
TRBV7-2,CASNVEGNSEAFF
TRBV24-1,CATSDHGQGNYGYTF
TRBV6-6,CASSYSGGQGQLANYGYTF
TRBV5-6,CASSPKHTTNYGYTF
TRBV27,CASGQGPSTEAFF
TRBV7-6,CASSLVEGGHQPQHF
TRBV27,CATPSGQDNTGELFF
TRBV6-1,CASRRGAREQFF
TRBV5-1,CASSFRGGGPLYF
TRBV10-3,CAISRTGEYGYTF
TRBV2,CAVTSGGAETDTQYF
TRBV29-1,CSVDRDYGYTF
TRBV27,CASSLSSGAEAFF
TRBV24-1,CATSDPGQYTGELFF
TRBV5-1,CANSPATSVADTQYF
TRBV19,CASSIDPIGRGQETQYF